The rows below give T cell receptor beta chains drawn from one sample of a study of T cell responses to AZD1222 COVID-19 vaccine. The assay was immunoSEQ multiplex PCR, and TCRdb's table has in-frame clones only and misses some. The sample yields 100,000 to 150,000 clones, 90% to 95% seen once. The starting material was peripheral blood, obtained on day 0 of AZD1222 vaccination. The source is an adult in good health. Both conserved end residues are part of each CDR3. The D gene is left open where the match is weak. Clone size is given for some rows only: seen once, a few or many times, or a class if the clone is expanded.

.	.	TRBV6-5	TRBJ2-1	TGTGCCAGCAGGAAGGTAGCGGAGGACAATGAGCAGTTCTTC	CASRKVAEDNEQFF
TRBD2	.	TRBV2	TRBJ2-3	TGTGCCACCAAGACGACAGGGCCGGGACTAGCGGGTACGCAGTATTTT	CATKTTGPGLAGTQYF
.	.	TRBV7-8	TRBJ2-7	TGTGCCAGCAGCTTAGGGGGTGACAGCCCCTACGAGCAGTACTTC	CASSLGGDSPYEQYF
.	.	TRBV18	TRBJ1-3	TGTGCCAGCTCACCAGAGAGGAGGGGAAACACCATATATTTT	CASSPERRGNTIYF
.	.	TRBV16	TRBJ2-4	TGTGCCAGCAGCCCGCAGTACTTC	CASSPQYF
.	.	TRBV27	TRBJ2-3	TGTGCCAGCAGTCGCCTCTTGGGAGCGAGCACAGATACGCAGTATTTT	CASSRLLGASTDTQYF
.	.	TRBV29-1	TRBJ1-1	TGCAGCGTTGCCCGGGAGTGGTTCACTGAAGCTTTCTTT	CSVAREWFTEAFF
TRBD1	.	TRBV7-8	TRBJ1-2	TGTGCCAGCAGCTTACTCCAGACAGGGGGTGGCTACACCTTC	CASSLLQTGGGYTF
.	.	TRBV2	TRBJ2-3	TGTGCCAGCAGTGAAAATTGGGGAAGAAGCACAGATACGCAGTATTTT	CASSENWGRSTDTQYF
TRBD1	.	TRBV18	TRBJ2-3	TGTGCCAGCTCAGATGGACAGGGGGCGATCACAGATACGCAGTATTTT	CASSDGQGAITDTQYF
.	.	TRBV6-5	TRBJ2-2	TGTGCCAGCAGTTCCACGGAGGAGCTGTTTTTT	CASSSTEELFF
TRBD2	.	TRBV18	TRBJ2-3	TGTGCCAGCTCACTTTCTAGCGGAGAGGCAGATACGCAGTATTTT	CASSLSSGEADTQYF
TRBD2	.	TRBV6-2/TRBV6-3	TRBJ2-1	TGTGCCAGCAGTTTTGAGCCGGGTCGGGGGGACAATGAGCAGTTCTTC	CASSFEPGRGDNEQFF
.	.	TRBV30	TRBJ1-1	TGTGCCTGGAGTGTTTTAATAGGAGCTTTCTTT	CAWSVLIGAFF
.	.	TRBV2	TRBJ2-3	TGTGCCAGCAGTGAAGGGGGAAAGGGTCTTTGGTCGAAGGGGTATTTT	CASSEGGKGLWSKGYF
.	.	TRBV7-2	TRBJ2-5	TGTGCCAGCAGCTTAGCACCCCTAGCAGAGACCCAGTACTTC	CASSLAPLAETQYF
.	.	TRBV6-5	TRBJ1-5	TGTGCCAGCAGTTCTCTAGGGGGGAATAGCAATCAGCCCCAGCATTTT	CASSSLGGNSNQPQHF
.	.	TRBV15	TRBJ2-3	TGTGCCACCAGCAGAGACCTGCCGACGGGATCCTCAGGCACAGATACGCAGTATTTT	CATSRDLPTGSSGTDTQYF
TRBD1	.	TRBV18	TRBJ1-2	TGTGCCAGCTCACCCGGAGAGGGGGCTCCTAACTATGGCTACACCTTC	CASSPGEGAPNYGYTF
.	.	TRBV4-3	TRBJ2-3	TGCGCCAGCAGCCAAGCGTGGGGCCCAAGACAAGATACGCAGTATTTT	CASSQAWGPRQDTQYF
TRBD2	.	TRBV19	TRBJ2-5	TGTGCCAGTGGGCGGGGGGTGAAAGAGACCCAGTACTTC	CASGRGVKETQYF
.	once	TRBV6-5	TRBJ1-6	TGTGCCAGTCGGAGGGTCAGTGAACCCCTCCACTTT	CASRRVSEPLHF
.	.	TRBV7-2	TRBJ2-7	TGTGCCAGCAGCCCCGGCAGGGGAGCCTACGAGCAGTACTTC	CASSPGRGAYEQYF
.	.	TRBV7-2	TRBJ1-2	TGTGCCAGCAGCTTACTTGTTGATGGCTACACCTTC	CASSLLVDGYTF
.	.	TRBV20-1	TRBJ2-7	TGCAGTGCTAGTGGCCGTGGCTACGAGCAGTACTTC	CSASGRGYEQYF
.	.	TRBV6-6	TRBJ2-3	TGTGCCAGCAATCAGGGGCGCACAGATACGCAGTATTTT	CASNQGRTDTQYF
.	.	TRBV7-9	TRBJ2-3	TGTGCCAGCAGCTTAGGGCAGAACACAGATACGCAGTATTTT	CASSLGQNTDTQYF
.	once	TRBV6-5	TRBJ1-6	TGTGCCAGCAGTTACTCGACCTTGGATTCACCCCTCCACTTT	CASSYSTLDSPLHF
TRBD2	.	TRBV7-7	TRBJ2-1	TGTGCCAGCAGCTTAGGTCCTAGCGGGGGCTACAATGAGCAGTTCTTC	CASSLGPSGGYNEQFF
.	once	TRBV6-1	TRBJ2-3	TGTGCCAGCAGTGAACGGGGCGGCCAAGATACGCAGTATTTT	CASSERGGQDTQYF
.	.	TRBV19	TRBJ2-1	TGTGCCAGTAGAAAGGTGAACAATGAGCAGTTCTTC	CASRKVNNEQFF
TRBD2	.	TRBV5-1	TRBJ2-1	TGCGCCAGCAGCTCCCAGACTAGCGGGGACGGGCAGTTCTTC	CASSSQTSGDGQFF
TRBD1	.	TRBV18	TRBJ2-7	TGTGCCAGCTCACCCCGGGACAGTACCTACGAGCAGTACTTC	CASSPRDSTYEQYF
.	.	TRBV7-9	TRBJ1-1	TGTGCCAGCAGCCAAAGAATTAACACTGAAGCTTTCTTT	CASSQRINTEAFF
.	.	TRBV4-2	TRBJ1-5	TGTGCCAGCAGCCAAGCCGCAGGTATTACTCAGCCCCAGCATTTT	CASSQAAGITQPQHF
TRBD2	.	TRBV6-6	TRBJ2-7	TGTGCCAGCAGACCCGTAGCGGGAGCCGTCTACGAGCAGTACTTC	CASRPVAGAVYEQYF
TRBD2	.	TRBV11-2	TRBJ2-1	TGTGCCAGCAGCCCAACGGGGGGCTCCTACAATGAGCAGTTCTTC	CASSPTGGSYNEQFF
TRBD2	.	TRBV5-8	TRBJ2-1	TGTGCCAGCAGCTTTGGGGCGGGAGCGGGCAATGAGCAGTTCTTC	CASSFGAGAGNEQFF
.	.	TRBV19	TRBJ2-3	TGTGCCAGTAGCAACGTGGGCTTCACAGATACGCAGTATTTT	CASSNVGFTDTQYF
.	.	TRBV11-2	TRBJ2-7	TGTGCCAGCAGCGGTGGTAGCAACACCTACGAGCAGTACTTC	CASSGGSNTYEQYF
.	.	TRBV7-8	TRBJ2-1	TGTGCCAGCAGCTTCTACAGGGTCAACTCCTACAATGAGCAGTTCTTC	CASSFYRVNSYNEQFF
.	once	TRBV7-9	TRBJ2-3	TGTGCCAGCAGCTCAGCCTACACAGATACGCAGTATTTT	CASSSAYTDTQYF
.	.	TRBV2	TRBJ1-1	TGTGCCAGCAGTGATCGGATAGGAGACACTGAAGCTTTCTTT	CASSDRIGDTEAFF
.	once	TRBV28	TRBJ1-2	TGTGCCAGCAGCCACTCACGACGGGACTATGGCTACACCTTC	CASSHSRRDYGYTF